The 5 T cell receptor beta chains given below trace back to one sample, sequenced in a study of graft-versus-host responses after intestinal transplantation. No antigen has been identified for these receptors. Here immunoSEQ multiplex PCR was the method, and the copy in TCRdb shows in-frame clones only, minus some. The repertoire includes about 130,000 clones, around 90% of them detected once, and roughly 0.19% sits in the top ten. The sample here was unstimulated CD4+ T cells sorted from spleen or lymph node cells, taken before intestinal transplant. Every receptor here comes from a human donor who received an intestinal transplant.

The V gene is TRBV7-2, the J gene TRBJ2-5, with 9 bases fitting TRBD1. Judging by the DNA end, TRBJ2-7 fits better; the J call may be wrong. Germline lookup yields CDR1 SGHTA and CDR2 FQGNSA. The CDR3 runs to 18 residues. The CDR3, as DNA: TGTGCCAGCAGCCTACACGCTCCTTACGGGACAGGGCGAAACGAGCAGTACTTC. As protein: CASSLHAPYGTGRNEQYF.

This chain joins TRBV18 and TRBJ2-2, with D uncertain. V lost 1 base and J 5 bases, leaving 17 bases between the germline ends. CDR1 and CDR2 from the germline V gene are KGHSH and LQKENI. The CDR3 is 17 amino acids. As DNA, the CDR3 is TGTGCCAGCTCACCACTGACTCCCCGGGCGGTTACCGGGGAGCTGTTTTTT. This translates into CASSPLTPRAVTGELFF.

Only one count was recorded for this clone. The chain uses TRBV20-1 and TRBJ1-1, with TRBD1 identical over 8 bases. The V gene end was trimmed by 5 bases and the J gene end by 10 bases; junction bases not matched to a gene: 6. The CDR3 is made up of 11 amino acids. Germline loops: CDR1 DFQATT, CDR2 SNEGSKA (reference sequence). Written as DNA, the CDR3 is TGCAGTGCTCCCCGGACAGGGACAGCTTTCTTT. Protein product: CSAPRTGTAFF.

The chain recombines TRBV7-9 with TRBJ2-6; TRBD1 agrees at 11 bases. From germline, CDR1 is SEHNR and CDR2 FQNEAQ (reference sequence). The CDR3 has 15 amino acids. The junction had 2 bases not matched to a gene; V was cut back by 6 bases and J by 4 bases. This chain's CDR3 is CASRGQGAGANVLTF. CDR3 nucleotides: TGTGCCAGCAGAGGACAGGGGGCGGGGGCCAACGTCCTGACTTTC.

J is TRBJ1-4 and V is TRBV4-1; 12 nucleotides agree with TRBD1. J lost 7 bases, V lost 1 base, and 4 bases had no gene match. CDR1 and CDR2 from the germline V gene are MGHRA and YSYEKL. The CDR3 has 16 amino acids. The DNA of the CDR3 is TGCGCCAGCAGCCAAGCGGGACAGGGGGCTTTTGAAAAACTGTTTTTT. Translating it yields CASSQAGQGAFEKLFF.